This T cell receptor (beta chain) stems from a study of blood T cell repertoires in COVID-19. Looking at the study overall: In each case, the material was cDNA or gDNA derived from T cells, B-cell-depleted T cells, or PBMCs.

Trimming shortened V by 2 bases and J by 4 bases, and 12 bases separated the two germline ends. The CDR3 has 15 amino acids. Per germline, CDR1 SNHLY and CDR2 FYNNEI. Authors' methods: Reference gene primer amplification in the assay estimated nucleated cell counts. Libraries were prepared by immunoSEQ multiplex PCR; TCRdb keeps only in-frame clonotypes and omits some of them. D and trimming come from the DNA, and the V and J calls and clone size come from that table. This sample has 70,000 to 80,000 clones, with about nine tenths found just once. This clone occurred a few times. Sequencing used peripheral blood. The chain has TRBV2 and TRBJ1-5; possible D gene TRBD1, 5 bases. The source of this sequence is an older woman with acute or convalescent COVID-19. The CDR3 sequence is CASSERTSGNQPQHF. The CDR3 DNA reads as TGTGCCAGCAGTGAAAGGACGTCAGGGAATCAGCCCCAGCATTTT. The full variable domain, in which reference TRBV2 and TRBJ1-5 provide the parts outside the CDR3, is EPEVTQTPSHQVTQMGQEVILRCVPISNHLYFYWYRQILGQKVEFLVSFYNNEISEKSEIFDDQFSVERPDGSNFTLKIRSTKLEDSAMYFCASSERTSGNQPQHFGDGTRLSIL.